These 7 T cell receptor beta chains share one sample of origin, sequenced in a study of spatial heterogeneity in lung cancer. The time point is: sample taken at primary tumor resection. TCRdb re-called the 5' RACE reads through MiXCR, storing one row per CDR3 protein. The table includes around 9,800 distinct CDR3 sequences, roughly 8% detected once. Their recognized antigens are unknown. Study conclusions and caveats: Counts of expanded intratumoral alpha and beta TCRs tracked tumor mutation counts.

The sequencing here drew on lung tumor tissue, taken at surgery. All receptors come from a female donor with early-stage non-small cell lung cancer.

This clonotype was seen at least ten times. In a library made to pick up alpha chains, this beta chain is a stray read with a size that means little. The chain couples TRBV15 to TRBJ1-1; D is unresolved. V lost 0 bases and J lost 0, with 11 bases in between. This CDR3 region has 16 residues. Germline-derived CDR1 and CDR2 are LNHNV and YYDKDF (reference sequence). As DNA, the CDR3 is TGTGCCACCAGCAGAGACACCTTTTCGATGAACACTGAAGCTTTCTTT. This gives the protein CATSRDTFSMNTEAFF. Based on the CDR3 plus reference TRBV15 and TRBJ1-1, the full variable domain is DAMVIQNPRYQVTQFGKPVTLSCSQTLNHNVMYWYQQKSSQAPKLLFHYYDKDFNNEADTPDNFQSRRPNTSFCFLDIRSPGLGDTAMYLCATSRDTFSMNTEAFFGQGTRLTVV.

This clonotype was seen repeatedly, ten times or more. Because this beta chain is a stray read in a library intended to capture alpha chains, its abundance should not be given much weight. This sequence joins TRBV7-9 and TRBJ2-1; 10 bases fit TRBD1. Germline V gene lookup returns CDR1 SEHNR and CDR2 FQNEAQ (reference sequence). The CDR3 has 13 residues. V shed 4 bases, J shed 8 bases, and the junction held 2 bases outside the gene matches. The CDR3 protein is CASSSTGGDEQFF. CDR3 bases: TGTGCCAGCAGCTCGACAGGGGGCGATGAGCAGTTCTTC.

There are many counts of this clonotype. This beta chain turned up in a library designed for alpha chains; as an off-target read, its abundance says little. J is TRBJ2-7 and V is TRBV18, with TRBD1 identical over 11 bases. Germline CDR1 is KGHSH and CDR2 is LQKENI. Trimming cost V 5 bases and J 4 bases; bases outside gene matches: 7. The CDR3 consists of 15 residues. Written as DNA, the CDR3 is TGTGCCAGCTCAGGCGCCGGGACAGGGGGGTACGAGCAGTACTTC. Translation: CASSGAGTGGYEQYF.

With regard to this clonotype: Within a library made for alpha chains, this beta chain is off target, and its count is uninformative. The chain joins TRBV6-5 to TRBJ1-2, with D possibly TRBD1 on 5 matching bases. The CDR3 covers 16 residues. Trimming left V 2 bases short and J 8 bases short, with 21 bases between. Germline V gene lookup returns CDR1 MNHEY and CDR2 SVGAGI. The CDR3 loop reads CASSYGGGLMIEGYTF. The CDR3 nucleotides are TGTGCCAGCAGTTACGGTGGGGGTTTGATGATCGAAGGCTACACCTTC.

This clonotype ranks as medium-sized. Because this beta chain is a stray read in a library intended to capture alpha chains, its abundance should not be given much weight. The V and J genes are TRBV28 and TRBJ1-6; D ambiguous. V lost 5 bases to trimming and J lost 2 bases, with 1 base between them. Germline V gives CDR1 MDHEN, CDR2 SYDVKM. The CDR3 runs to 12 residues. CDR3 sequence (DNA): TGTGCCAGCAGTCCCTATAATTCACCCCTCCACTTT. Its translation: CASSPYNSPLHF.

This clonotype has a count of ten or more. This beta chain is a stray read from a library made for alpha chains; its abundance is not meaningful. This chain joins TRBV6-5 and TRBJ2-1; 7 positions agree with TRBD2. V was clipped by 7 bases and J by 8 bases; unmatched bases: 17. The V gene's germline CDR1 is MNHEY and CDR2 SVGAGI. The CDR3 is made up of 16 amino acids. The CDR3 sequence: CASTSPAAGTKHEQFF. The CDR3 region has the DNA TGTGCCAGCACGTCCCCTGCAGCGGGGACGAAACATGAGCAGTTCTTC.

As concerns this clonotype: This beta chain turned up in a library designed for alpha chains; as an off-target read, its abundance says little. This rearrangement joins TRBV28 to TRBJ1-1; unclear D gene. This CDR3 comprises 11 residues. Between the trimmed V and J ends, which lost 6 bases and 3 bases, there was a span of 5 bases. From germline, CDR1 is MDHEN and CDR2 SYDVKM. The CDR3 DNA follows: TGTGCCAGCAGGAGGGACACTGAAGCTTTCTTT. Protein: CASRRDTEAFF.